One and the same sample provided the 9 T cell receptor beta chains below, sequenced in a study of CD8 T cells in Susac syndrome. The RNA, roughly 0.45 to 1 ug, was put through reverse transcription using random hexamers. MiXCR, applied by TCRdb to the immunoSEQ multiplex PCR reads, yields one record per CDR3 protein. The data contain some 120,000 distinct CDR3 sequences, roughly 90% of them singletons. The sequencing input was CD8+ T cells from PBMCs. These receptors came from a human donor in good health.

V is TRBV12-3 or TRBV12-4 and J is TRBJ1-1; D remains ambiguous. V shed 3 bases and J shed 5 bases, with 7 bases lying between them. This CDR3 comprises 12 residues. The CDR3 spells CASSFPGTEAFF. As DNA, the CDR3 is TGTGCCAGCAGTTTCCCGGGGACTGAAGCTTTCTTT.

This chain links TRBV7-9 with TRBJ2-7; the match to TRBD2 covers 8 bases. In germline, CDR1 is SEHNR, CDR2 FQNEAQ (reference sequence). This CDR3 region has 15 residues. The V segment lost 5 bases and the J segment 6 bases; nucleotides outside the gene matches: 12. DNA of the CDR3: TGTGCCAGCAGCCCCACCGGGACTAGGAATAGCGAGCAGTACTTC. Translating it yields CASSPTGTRNSEQYF.

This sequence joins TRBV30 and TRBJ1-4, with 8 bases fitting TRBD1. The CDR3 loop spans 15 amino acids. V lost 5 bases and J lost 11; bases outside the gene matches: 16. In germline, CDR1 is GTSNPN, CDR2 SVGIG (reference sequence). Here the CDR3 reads CAWLAGGRKARKLFF. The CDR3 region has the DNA TGTGCCTGGTTGGCAGGGGGCAGGAAGGCGAGGAAACTGTTTTTT.

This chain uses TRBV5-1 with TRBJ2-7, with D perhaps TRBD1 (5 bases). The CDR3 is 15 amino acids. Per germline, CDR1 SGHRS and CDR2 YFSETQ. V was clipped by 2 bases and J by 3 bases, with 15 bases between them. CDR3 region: CASSFRQPGRYEQYF. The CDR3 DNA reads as TGCGCCAGCAGCTTTCGACAGCCGGGCCGCTACGAGCAGTACTTC. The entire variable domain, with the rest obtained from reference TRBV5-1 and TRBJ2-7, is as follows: KAGVTQTPRYLIKTRGQQVTLSCSPISGHRSVSWYQQTPGQGLQFLFEYFSETQRNKGNFPGRFSGRQFSNSRSEMNVSTLELGDSALYLCASSFRQPGRYEQYFGPGTRLTVT.

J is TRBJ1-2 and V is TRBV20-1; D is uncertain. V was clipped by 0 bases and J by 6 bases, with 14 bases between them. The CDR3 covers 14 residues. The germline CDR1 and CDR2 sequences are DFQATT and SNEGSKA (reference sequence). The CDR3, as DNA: TGCAGTGCTAGAGATTTATTCGACACTGATGGCTACACCTTC. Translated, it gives CSARDLFDTDGYTF.

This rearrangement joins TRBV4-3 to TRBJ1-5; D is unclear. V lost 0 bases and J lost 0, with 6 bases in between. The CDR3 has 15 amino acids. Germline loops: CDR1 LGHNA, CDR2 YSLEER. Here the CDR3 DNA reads TGCGCCAGCAGCCAAGACGGATATAGCAATCAGCCCCAGCATTTT. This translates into CASSQDGYSNQPQHF.

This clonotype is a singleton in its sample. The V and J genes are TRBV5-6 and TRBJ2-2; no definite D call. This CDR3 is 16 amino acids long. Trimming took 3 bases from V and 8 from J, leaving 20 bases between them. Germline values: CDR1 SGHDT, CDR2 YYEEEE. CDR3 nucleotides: TGTGCCAGCAGCTCACGCAACGGATATGAACGAGGGGAGCTGTTTTTT. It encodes CASSSRNGYERGELFF.

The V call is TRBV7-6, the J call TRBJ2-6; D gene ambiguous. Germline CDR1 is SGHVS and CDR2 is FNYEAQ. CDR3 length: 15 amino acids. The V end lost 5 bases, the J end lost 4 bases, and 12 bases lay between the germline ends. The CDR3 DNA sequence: TGTGCCAGCAGCGTGGCGCCCACCGGGGCCAACGTCCTGACTTTC. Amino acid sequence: CASSVAPTGANVLTF.

CDR3 in DNA: TGTGCCAGCAGCCCGCGGACGAAGAACTATGGCTACACCTTC. This gives the protein CASSPRTKNYGYTF. The chain has TRBV7-2 and TRBJ1-2; D not certain. The CDR3 covers 14 residues. Trimming stripped 5 bases from V and 2 bases from J, with 12 bases between. Germline CDR1 and CDR2: SGHTA and FQGNSA.